The 7 T cell receptor beta chains presented below share a single source sample, sequenced in a study of T cells in Graves' hyperthyroidism and ophthalmopathy. RNA transcripts were the template for amplifying TCR beta CDR3 regions. First-round RT-PCR of the TCR CDR3 relied on the HTBI primer set. Each CDR3 protein is one row after TCRdb ran MiXCR on the multiplex PCR reads. The sample consists of around 560,000 distinct CDR3 sequences, 15% to 20% of them appearing once. Sequenced input: blood. The receptor set was obtained from a woman younger than 30 with Graves' hyperthyroidism.

In the case of this clonotype: Relative to the germline gene, one junction end is altered; a read error may explain this. The chain combines TRBV5-5 with TRBJ1-1, with 8 bases identical to TRBD1. Germline assignment: CDR1 SGHKS and CDR2 YYEKEE (reference sequence). The CDR3 has 15 amino acids. CDR3 protein: CASSFRGHMNTEACF. CDR3 coding DNA: TGTGCCAGCAGCTTCAGGGGGCACATGAACACTGAAGCTTGCTTT.

This clonotype was counted many times. V gene TRBV3-1 combines with J gene TRBJ2-7, with a weak D call TRBD2 (6 bases). The CDR3 extends over 15 amino acids. Germline CDR1 is LGHDT and CDR2 is YNNKEL (reference sequence). Trimming shortened V by 3 bases and J by 0 bases, and 12 bases separated the two germline ends. The CDR3 protein is CASSHWDLSSYEQYF. As DNA, the CDR3 is TGTGCCAGCAGCCATTGGGACTTGAGCTCCTACGAGCAGTACTTC.

This chain links TRBV4-3 with TRBJ2-7; D is possibly TRBD2 (6 bases). The V gene lost 3 bases and the J gene lost 3 bases, with 15 bases spanning the gap. This CDR3 spans 15 amino acids. Germline lookup yields CDR1 LGHNA and CDR2 YSLEER. Here the CDR3 reads CASSHGWDSVYEQYF. The CDR3 bases are TGCGCCAGCAGCCATGGTTGGGACTCCGTCTACGAGCAGTACTTC.

This clonotype was detected many times. CDR3 DNA sequence: TGTGCCAGCAGTCGCTCGACGGCAGAAAAACCTAACAATCAGCCCCAGCATTTT. Translating gives CASSRSTAEKPNNQPQHF. This rearrangement joins TRBV12-3 or TRBV12-4 to TRBJ1-5; D is uncertain. Trimming stripped 5 bases from V and 3 bases from J, with 23 bases between. The CDR3 contains 18 residues.

The rearrangement joins TRBV29-1 to TRBJ2-7, with 8 bases that match TRBD2. There are 12 residues in the CDR3. Germline V gene lookup returns CDR1 SQVTM and CDR2 ANQGSEA. The V gene end was trimmed by 4 bases and the J gene end by 3 bases; junction bases not matched to a gene: 2. The CDR3 is CSVVSGSYEQYF. CDR3 DNA: TGCAGCGTTGTAAGCGGGAGCTACGAGCAGTACTTC.

This chain connects TRBV6-1 to TRBJ2-1; D possibly corresponds to TRBD2 (7 bases). V was shortened by 5 bases and J by 2 bases, with 19 bases between the two germline ends. The CDR3 totals 17 residues. Looked up from germline, CDR1 is MNHNS and CDR2 is SASEGT. The CDR3 sequence: CASSLKGGIGTYNEQFF. The CDR3 coding sequence is TGTGCCAGCAGTCTTAAGGGGGGGATTGGGACCTACAATGAGCAGTTCTTC.

This clonotype came up a few times. A much larger clone differs from this one at a single base, so this may be a read error. The chain carries TRBV12-3 or TRBV12-4 and TRBJ2-2; D tentatively fits TRBD1 or TRBD2 (6 bases each). Trimming cost V 5 bases and J 4 bases, with 20 bases left between them. The CDR3 spans 17 residues. CDR3 DNA sequence: TGTGCCAGCAGTCCCCCTTGGGGGGCGAGGTTCACCGGGGAGCTGTTTTTT. As protein: CASSPPWGARFTGELFF.